The present entry profiles one T cell receptor beta chain with its context. Hyperthyroidism patients had new diagnoses, durations under 2 months, and ages of 18 to 65. The germline V and J ends were trimmed by 1 base and 12 bases, with 10 bases remaining between them. This CDR3 contains 13 residues. Germline values: CDR1 SGHVS, CDR2 FNYEAQ. This record belongs to a study of Graves' ophthalmopathy and Graves' hyperthyroidism. Study as a whole: By definition, stable hyperthyroidism involved no ophthalmopathy within 18 months of follow-up.

Amplifying from RNA transcripts, the study obtained TCR beta CDR3 regions. First-round RT-PCR used HTBI primers; second-round multiplex PCR followed. TCRdb re-called the multiplex PCR reads through MiXCR, storing one row per CDR3 protein. In the table there are over a million distinct CDR3 sequences, 35% to 45% of which are singletons. The chain employs TRBV7-6 and TRBJ1-6; D not resolved. The sample was peripheral blood or thyroid tissue (not recorded which). The TCR was taken from an adult man with Graves' hyperthyroidism. This chain's CDR3 is CASSLDQVQPLHF. CDR3 sequence (DNA): TGTGCCAGCAGCTTAGATCAGGTTCAACCCCTCCACTTT.